This paragraph reports one T cell receptor (beta chain). These data are taken from a study of blood T cell repertoires in COVID-19. Study overall: PBMCs, B-cell-depleted T cells, or T cells provided the cDNA or gDNA that made up the material.

Authors' methods: Estimation of nucleated cell counts was performed using reference gene primer amplification. The protocol was immunoSEQ multiplex PCR, while the TCRdb copy is restricted to in-frame clones and leaves out a portion. The DNA gave D and trimming, while V, J and clone size come from that table. The sample lists about 230,000 clones; 65% to 90% were seen once. Input material: peripheral blood. This TCR was sampled from a man aged 45-65 years with COVID-19, enrolled during active disease.

In DNA form, the CDR3 reads TGTGCCAGTAGCCCCTGGGGGGGAGCGGACATTCAGTACTTC. It encodes CASSPWGGADIQYF. This rearrangement joins TRBV19 to TRBJ2-4; 7 bases fit TRBD2. The CDR3 loop spans 14 amino acids. Germline-derived CDR1 and CDR2 are LNHDA and SQIVND (reference sequence). The J segment lost 8 bases and the V segment lost 6 bases, leaving 10 bases of the junction unmatched.